This T cell receptor beta chain was retrieved from a study of blood T cell repertoires in COVID-19. Original handling: The assay estimated nucleated cells by amplifying reference gene primers. The method was immunoSEQ multiplex PCR; TCRdb's version includes in-frame clones alone and lacks a portion of them. Clone size and V and J calls were adopted from that table, with D and trimming inferred from the DNA. The profile shows about 18,000 clones, 70% to 90% of them singletons. Germline V gene lookup returns CDR1 SEHNR and CDR2 FQNEAQ (reference sequence). The CDR3 has 14 residues. J lost 0 bases, V lost 10 bases, and 5 bases had no gene match.

This clonotype was sampled from a man aged 40-55 years with active COVID-19. The sequenced material came from peripheral blood. V is TRBV7-9 and J is TRBJ2-3; 9 nucleotides match TRBD1. The CDR3 reads CATSGTGSTDTQYF. The CDR3 nucleotides read TGTGCCACGTCTGGGACAGGGAGCACAGATACGCAGTATTTT.